This is a list of T cell receptor beta chains from one sample in a study of blood T cell repertoires in COVID-19. Libraries were prepared by immunoSEQ multiplex PCR; TCRdb keeps only in-frame clonotypes and omits some of them. This table has roughly 320,000 clones, 85% to 95% appearing once. Sample: PBMCs or T cells enriched from blood (not recorded which). These receptors were collected from a woman aged 25 to 45 who had been exposed to COVID-19. The CDR3 runs from the conserved cysteine through the conserved F or W. D genes are given only for firm matches. Size is omitted from some rows. Given values are once, few, many or a class for expanded clones.

D gene: .
clone size: .
V gene: TRBV5-1
J gene: TRBJ1-1
CDR3 protein: CASSLEGRTEAFF
CDR3 DNA: TGCGCCAGCAGCTTGGAGGGGCGGACTGAAGCTTTCTTT

D gene: TRBD2
clone size: .
V gene: TRBV4-3
J gene: TRBJ2-3
CDR3 protein: CASSQLSPSGGFTDTQYF
CDR3 DNA: TGCGCCAGCAGCCAACTCTCCCCTAGCGGGGGGTTCACAGATACGCAGTATTTT

D gene: .
clone size: few
V gene: TRBV12-5
J gene: TRBJ1-1
CDR3 protein: CASGGQSNTEAFF
CDR3 DNA: TGTGCTAGCGGCGGACAGTCGAACACTGAAGCTTTCTTT

D gene: .
clone size: once
V gene: TRBV21-1
J gene: TRBJ1-1
CDR3 protein: CASSRLSHSPNTEAFF
CDR3 DNA: TGTGCCAGCAGCCGGTTAAGTCACAGCCCCAACACTGAAGCTTTCTTT

D gene: .
clone size: .
V gene: TRBV4-1
J gene: TRBJ1-1
CDR3 protein: CASSPSRGNTEAFF
CDR3 DNA: TGCGCCAGCAGCCCGTCCAGGGGGAACACTGAAGCTTTCTTT

D gene: .
clone size: .
V gene: TRBV5-6
J gene: TRBJ2-7
CDR3 protein: CASSLEGVQYF
CDR3 DNA: TGTGCCAGCAGCTTGGAAGGGGTGCAGTACTTC

D gene: .
clone size: .
V gene: TRBV7-6
J gene: TRBJ1-6
CDR3 protein: CASSSGQLNSPLHF
CDR3 DNA: TGTGCCAGCAGTTCCGGACAGCTCAATTCACCCCTCCACTTT

D gene: TRBD1
clone size: .
V gene: TRBV5-6
J gene: TRBJ1-2
CDR3 protein: CASSLGTGGYGYTF
CDR3 DNA: TGTGCCAGCAGCTTGGGGACAGGAGGGTATGGCTACACCTTC

D gene: .
clone size: .
V gene: TRBV19
J gene: TRBJ2-5
CDR3 protein: CASSGTGLGSRETQYF
CDR3 DNA: TGTGCCAGTAGTGGGACCGGACTCGGGAGTAGGGAGACCCAGTACTTC

D gene: .
clone size: once
V gene: TRBV5-1
J gene: TRBJ2-5
CDR3 protein: CASSLDIPYQETQYF
CDR3 DNA: TGCGCCAGCAGCTTGGACATACCGTACCAAGAGACCCAGTACTTC

D gene: .
clone size: .
V gene: TRBV10-1
J gene: TRBJ1-3
CDR3 protein: CASLTEQESSGNTIYF
CDR3 DNA: TGCGCCAGTTTAACCGAACAGGAATCCTCTGGAAACACCATATATTTT

D gene: TRBD1
clone size: .
V gene: TRBV5-4
J gene: TRBJ1-4
CDR3 protein: CASSPGQGAGLGEKLFF
CDR3 DNA: TGTGCCAGCAGCCCGGGACAGGGAGCGGGTCTAGGTGAAAAACTGTTTTTT

D gene: .
clone size: .
V gene: TRBV7-9
J gene: TRBJ1-3
CDR3 protein: CASSPDSSGNTIYF
CDR3 DNA: TGTGCCAGCAGCCCCGACAGCTCTGGAAACACCATATATTTT

D gene: .
clone size: .
V gene: TRBV19
J gene: TRBJ2-7
CDR3 protein: CASSIRGGGYEQYF
CDR3 DNA: TGTGCCAGTAGTATACGCGGGGGCGGGTACGAGCAGTACTTC

D gene: .
clone size: once
V gene: TRBV2
J gene: TRBJ1-2
CDR3 protein: CASKPTDAYGYTF
CDR3 DNA: TGTGCCAGCAAACCGACAGACGCGTATGGCTACACCTTC

D gene: .
clone size: .
V gene: TRBV27
J gene: TRBJ2-5
CDR3 protein: CASSLVGEETQYF
CDR3 DNA: TGTGCCAGCAGTTTAGTCGGGGAAGAGACCCAGTACTTC

D gene: .
clone size: .
V gene: TRBV7-2
J gene: TRBJ1-5
CDR3 protein: CASTKTGFQPQHF
CDR3 DNA: TGTGCCAGCACCAAAACGGGTTTTCAGCCCCAGCATTTT

D gene: .
clone size: .
V gene: TRBV27
J gene: TRBJ1-5
CDR3 protein: CASSPGGNGGIQPQHF
CDR3 DNA: TGTGCCAGCAGTCCGGGTGGGAATGGGGGGATTCAGCCCCAGCATTTT

D gene: TRBD2
clone size: .
V gene: TRBV3-1/TRBV3-2
J gene: TRBJ2-7
CDR3 protein: CASRKAGASYEQYF
CDR3 DNA: TGTGCCAGCAGAAAAGCGGGGGCCTCTTACGAGCAGTACTTC

D gene: TRBD1
clone size: .
V gene: TRBV3-1/TRBV3-2
J gene: TRBJ2-7
CDR3 protein: CASSQGQGMGYEQYF
CDR3 DNA: TGTGCCAGCAGCCAAGGACAGGGCATGGGCTACGAGCAGTACTTC

D gene: TRBD1
clone size: once
V gene: TRBV7-9
J gene: TRBJ1-2
CDR3 protein: CASSLKLWTGVSGYTF
CDR3 DNA: TGTGCCAGCAGCTTAAAGCTGTGGACAGGGGTGAGTGGCTACACCTTC

D gene: .
clone size: .
V gene: TRBV27
J gene: TRBJ2-3
CDR3 protein: CASSSAGDTQYF
CDR3 DNA: TGTGCCAGCAGTTCTGCGGGGGATACGCAGTATTTT

D gene: .
clone size: once
V gene: TRBV5-6
J gene: TRBJ2-3
CDR3 protein: CASSLDWGSHTDTQYF
CDR3 DNA: TGTGCCAGCAGCTTGGATTGGGGCAGCCACACAGATACGCAGTATTTT

D gene: TRBD1
clone size: few
V gene: TRBV28
J gene: TRBJ2-7
CDR3 protein: CASSLPTGSTYEQYF
CDR3 DNA: TGTGCCAGCAGTCTACCGACAGGGAGTACCTACGAGCAGTACTTC

D gene: .
clone size: .
V gene: TRBV5-1
J gene: TRBJ2-7
CDR3 protein: CASSLAEAGEQYF
CDR3 DNA: TGCGCCAGCAGCTTGGCCGAGGCGGGCGAGCAGTACTTC

D gene: .
clone size: .
V gene: TRBV11-1
J gene: TRBJ2-5
CDR3 protein: CASSPPRALETQYF
CDR3 DNA: TGTGCCAGCAGCCCCCCCCGAGCTTTAGAGACCCAGTACTTC

D gene: .
clone size: .
V gene: TRBV7-8
J gene: TRBJ1-1
CDR3 protein: CASSLAPGMDTEAFF
CDR3 DNA: TGTGCCAGCAGCTTAGCGCCCGGGATGGACACTGAAGCTTTCTTT

D gene: TRBD2
clone size: .
V gene: TRBV18
J gene: TRBJ2-2
CDR3 protein: CASSPFSGGAPPNTGELFF
CDR3 DNA: TGTGCCAGCTCACCATTCTCCGGGGGGGCCCCTCCGAACACCGGGGAGCTGTTTTTT

D gene: .
clone size: .
V gene: TRBV12-3/TRBV12-4
J gene: TRBJ2-1
CDR3 protein: CASSLGRNEQFF
CDR3 DNA: TGTGCCAGCAGCTTGGGGCGTAATGAGCAGTTCTTC

D gene: .
clone size: .
V gene: TRBV5-1
J gene: TRBJ1-1
CDR3 protein: CASSLGQGSTSTEAFF
CDR3 DNA: TGCGCCAGCAGCTTGGGGCAGGGGAGTACTAGCACTGAAGCTTTCTTT

D gene: TRBD1
clone size: .
V gene: TRBV6-5
J gene: TRBJ2-5
CDR3 protein: CASSYSGQKNGETQYF
CDR3 DNA: TGTGCCAGCAGTTACTCGGGACAGAAAAATGGAGAGACCCAGTACTTC

D gene: TRBD1
clone size: .
V gene: TRBV11-2
J gene: TRBJ1-2
CDR3 protein: CASSAPGQRYGYTF
CDR3 DNA: TGTGCCAGCAGCGCCCCGGGACAGCGCTATGGCTACACCTTC

D gene: TRBD1
clone size: .
V gene: TRBV19
J gene: TRBJ2-5
CDR3 protein: CASSIGRGRETQYF
CDR3 DNA: TGTGCCAGTAGTATTGGCAGGGGGCGAGAGACCCAGTACTTC